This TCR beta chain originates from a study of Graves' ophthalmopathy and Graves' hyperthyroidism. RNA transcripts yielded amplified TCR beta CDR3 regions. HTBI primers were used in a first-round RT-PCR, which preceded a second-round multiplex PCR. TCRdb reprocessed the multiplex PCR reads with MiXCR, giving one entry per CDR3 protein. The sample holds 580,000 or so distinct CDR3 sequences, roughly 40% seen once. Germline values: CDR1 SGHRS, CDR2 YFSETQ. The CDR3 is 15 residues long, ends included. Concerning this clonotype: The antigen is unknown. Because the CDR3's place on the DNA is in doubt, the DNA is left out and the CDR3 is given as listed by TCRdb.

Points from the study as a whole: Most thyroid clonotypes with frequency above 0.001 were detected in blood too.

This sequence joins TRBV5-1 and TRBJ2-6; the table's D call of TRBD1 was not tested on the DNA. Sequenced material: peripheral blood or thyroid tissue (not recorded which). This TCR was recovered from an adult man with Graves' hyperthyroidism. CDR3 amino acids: CASSLVGAGANVPTF.